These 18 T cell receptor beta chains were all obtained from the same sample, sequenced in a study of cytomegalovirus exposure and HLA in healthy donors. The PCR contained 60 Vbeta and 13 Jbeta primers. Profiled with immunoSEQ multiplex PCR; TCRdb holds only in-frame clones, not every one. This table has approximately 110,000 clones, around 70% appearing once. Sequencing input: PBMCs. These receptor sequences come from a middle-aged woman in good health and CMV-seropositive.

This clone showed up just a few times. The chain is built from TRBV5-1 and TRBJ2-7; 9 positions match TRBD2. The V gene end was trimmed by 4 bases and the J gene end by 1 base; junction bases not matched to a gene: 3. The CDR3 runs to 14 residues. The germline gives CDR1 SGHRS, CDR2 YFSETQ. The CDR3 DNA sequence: TGCGCCAGCAGCCAGACTAGCGGTTCCTACGAGCAGTACTTC. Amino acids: CASSQTSGSYEQYF.

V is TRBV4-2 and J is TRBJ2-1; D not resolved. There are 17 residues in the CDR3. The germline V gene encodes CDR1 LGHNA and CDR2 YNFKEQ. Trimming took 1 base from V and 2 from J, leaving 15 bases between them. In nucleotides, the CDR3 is TGTGCCAGCAGCCAAGGTGTGTCAGCAACTACCTACAATGAGCAGTTCTTC. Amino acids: CASSQGVSATTYNEQFF.

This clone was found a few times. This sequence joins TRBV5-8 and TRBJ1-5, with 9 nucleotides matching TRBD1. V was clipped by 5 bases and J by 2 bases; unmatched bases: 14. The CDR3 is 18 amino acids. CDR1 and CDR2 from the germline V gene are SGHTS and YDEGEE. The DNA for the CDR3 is TGTGCCAGCAGGTCGGGACAGGGATACTACATCGGCAATCAGCCCCAGCATTTT. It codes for CASRSGQGYYIGNQPQHF.

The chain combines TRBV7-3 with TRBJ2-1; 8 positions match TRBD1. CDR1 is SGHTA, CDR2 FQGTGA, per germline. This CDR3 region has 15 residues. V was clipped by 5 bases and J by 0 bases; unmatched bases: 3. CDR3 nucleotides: TGTGCCAGCAGCCAAACAGGGGGCTCCTACAATGAGCAGTTCTTC. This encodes CASSQTGGSYNEQFF.

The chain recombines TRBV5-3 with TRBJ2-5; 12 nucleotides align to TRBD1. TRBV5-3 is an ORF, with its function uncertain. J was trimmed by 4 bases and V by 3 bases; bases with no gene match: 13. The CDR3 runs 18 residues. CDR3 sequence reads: CARSSTGTGGWGIETQYF. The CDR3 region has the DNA TGTGCCAGAAGCTCCACCGGGACAGGGGGCTGGGGCATAGAGACCCAGTACTTC.

As DNA, the CDR3 is TGCGCCAGCAGCCTCGGACTAGCGGGAGCGGGTGAGCAGTTCTTC. The encoded protein is CASSLGLAGAGEQFF. This chain connects TRBV4-1 to TRBJ2-1, with TRBD2 matching 13 bases. The CDR3 contains 15 residues. With V trimmed by 4 bases and J by 9 bases, 6 bases remained unmatched. CDR1 and CDR2 (germline): MGHRA, YSYEKL.

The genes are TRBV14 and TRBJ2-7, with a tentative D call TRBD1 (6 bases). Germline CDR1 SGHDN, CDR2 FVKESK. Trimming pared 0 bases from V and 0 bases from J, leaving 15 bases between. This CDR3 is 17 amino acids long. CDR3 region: CASSQESLGRGSYEQYF. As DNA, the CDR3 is TGTGCCAGCAGCCAAGAATCCCTTGGCAGGGGCTCCTACGAGCAGTACTTC.

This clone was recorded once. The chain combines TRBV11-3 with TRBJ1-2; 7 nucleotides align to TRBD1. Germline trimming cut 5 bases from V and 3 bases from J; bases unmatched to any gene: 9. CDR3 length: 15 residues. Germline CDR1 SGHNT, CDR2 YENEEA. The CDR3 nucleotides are TGTGCCAGCAGCCGTCGGACAGGCGTCGACTATGGCTACACCTTC. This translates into CASSRRTGVDYGYTF.

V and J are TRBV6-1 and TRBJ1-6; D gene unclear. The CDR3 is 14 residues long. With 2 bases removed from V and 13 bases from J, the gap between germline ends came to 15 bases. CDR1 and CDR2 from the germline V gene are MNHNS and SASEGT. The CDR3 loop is CASSEMGPGYPLHF. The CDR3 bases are TGTGCCAGCAGTGAAATGGGCCCTGGTTATCCCCTCCACTTT.

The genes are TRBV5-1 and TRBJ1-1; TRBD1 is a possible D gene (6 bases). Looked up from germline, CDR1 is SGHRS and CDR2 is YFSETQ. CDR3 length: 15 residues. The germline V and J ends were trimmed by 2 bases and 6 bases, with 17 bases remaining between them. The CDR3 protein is CASSFRRAGAAEAFF. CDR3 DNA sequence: TGCGCCAGCAGCTTCCGCCGGGCAGGGGCCGCTGAAGCTTTCTTT. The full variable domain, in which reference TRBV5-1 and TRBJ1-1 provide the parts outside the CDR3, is KAGVTQTPRYLIKTRGQQVTLSCSPISGHRSVSWYQQTPGQGLQFLFEYFSETQRNKGNFPGRFSGRQFSNSRSEMNVSTLELGDSALYLCASSFRRAGAAEAFFGQGTRLTVV.

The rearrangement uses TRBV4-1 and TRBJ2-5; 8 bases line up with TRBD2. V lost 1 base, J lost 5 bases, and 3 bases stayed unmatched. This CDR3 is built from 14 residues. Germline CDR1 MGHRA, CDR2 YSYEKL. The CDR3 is CASSQVGGRETQYF. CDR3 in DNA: TGCGCCAGCAGCCAAGTTGGCGGGAGGGAGACCCAGTACTTC.

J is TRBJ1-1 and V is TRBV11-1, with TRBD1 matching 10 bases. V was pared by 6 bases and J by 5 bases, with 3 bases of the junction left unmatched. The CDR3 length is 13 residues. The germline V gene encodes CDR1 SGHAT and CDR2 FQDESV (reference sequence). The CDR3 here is CASRGTGETEAFF. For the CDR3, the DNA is TGTGCCAGCAGGGGGACAGGGGAGACTGAAGCTTTCTTT. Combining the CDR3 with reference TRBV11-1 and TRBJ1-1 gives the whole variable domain EAEVAQSPRYKITEKSQAVAFWCDPISGHATLYWYRQILGQGPELLVQFQDESVVDDSQLPKDRFSAERLKGVDSTLKIQPAELGDSAMYLCASRGTGETEAFFGQGTRLTVV.

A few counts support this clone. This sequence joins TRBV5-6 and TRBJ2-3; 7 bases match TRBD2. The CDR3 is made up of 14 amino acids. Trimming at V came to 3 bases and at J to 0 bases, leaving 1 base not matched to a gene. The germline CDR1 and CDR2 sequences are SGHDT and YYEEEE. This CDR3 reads CASSSGGSTDTQYF. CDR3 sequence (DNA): TGTGCCAGCAGCTCCGGGGGGAGCACAGATACGCAGTATTTT.

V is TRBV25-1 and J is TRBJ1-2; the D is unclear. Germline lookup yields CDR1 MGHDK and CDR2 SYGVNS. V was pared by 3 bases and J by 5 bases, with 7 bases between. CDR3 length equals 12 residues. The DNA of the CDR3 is TGTGCCAGCAGTGATGGCCGTTATGGCTACACCTTC. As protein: CASSDGRYGYTF.

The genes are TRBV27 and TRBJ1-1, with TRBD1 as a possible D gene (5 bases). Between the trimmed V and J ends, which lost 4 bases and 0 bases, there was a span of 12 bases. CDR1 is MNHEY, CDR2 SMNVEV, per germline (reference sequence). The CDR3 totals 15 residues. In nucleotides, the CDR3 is TGTGCCAGCAGTTGGACAATCAGCATGAACACTGAAGCTTTCTTT. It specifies CASSWTISMNTEAFF.

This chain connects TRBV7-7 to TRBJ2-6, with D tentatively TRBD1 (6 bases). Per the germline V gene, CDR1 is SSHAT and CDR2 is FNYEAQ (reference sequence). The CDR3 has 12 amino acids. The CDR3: CASGAGANVLTF. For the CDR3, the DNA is TGTGCTTCAGGGGCAGGGGCCAACGTCCTGACTTTC.

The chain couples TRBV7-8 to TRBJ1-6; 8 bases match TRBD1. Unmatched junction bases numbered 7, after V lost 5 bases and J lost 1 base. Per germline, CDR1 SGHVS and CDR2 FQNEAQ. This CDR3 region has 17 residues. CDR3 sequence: CASSAGGGGSYNSPLHF. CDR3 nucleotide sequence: TGTGCCAGCAGCGCAGGGGGCGGCGGTTCCTATAATTCACCCCTCCACTTT. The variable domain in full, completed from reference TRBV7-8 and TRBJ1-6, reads GAGVSQSPRYKVAKRGQDVALRCDPISGHVSLFWYQQALGQGPEFLTYFQNEAQLDKSGLPSDRFFAERPEGSVSTLKIQRTQQEDSAVYLCASSAGGGGSYNSPLHFGNGTRLTVT.

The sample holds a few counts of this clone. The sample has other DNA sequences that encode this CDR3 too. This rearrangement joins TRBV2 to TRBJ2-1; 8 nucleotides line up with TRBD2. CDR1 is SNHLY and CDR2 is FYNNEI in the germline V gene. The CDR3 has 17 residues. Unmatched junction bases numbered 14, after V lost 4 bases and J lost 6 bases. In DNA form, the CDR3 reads TGTGCCAGCAGTGTCGGCGGGGGGCTAGGATGGGCCAATGAGCAGTTCTTC. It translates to CASSVGGGLGWANEQFF.